Below are 13 T cell receptor beta chains sequenced from a single sample in a study of CD8+ T cells in alopecia areata. Combined cutaneous lymph node cells underwent sorting by CD4, CD8alpha, NKG2D, NKG2ACE and additional markers. Isolated RNA was reverse transcribed into cDNA used as the sequencing template. Assay: immunoSEQ multiplex PCR; the TCRdb copy retains only in-frame clones and omits some. The sample offers about 270,000 clones and no singletons, the top ten holding approximately 1.2%. Material: CD4+ T cells sorted from a lymph node. The receptors originated from a C3H/HeJ mouse with alopecia areata. As its MHC haplotype, the strain has H2-k.

This clone was detected only a few times. Genes and germline come from the mouse. The sequenced fragment ends 4 residues before the CDR3 boundary, so the rest is inferred from the germline J gene. The chain links TRBV14 to TRBJ2-1; D is ambiguous. CDR1 and CDR2 from the germline V gene are SGHDT and FRDEAV. The CDR3 length is 11 residues. The chain's CDR3 is CASSPTAEQFF. The DNA read from the CDR3 is TGTGCCAGCAGTCCGACAGCT.

This clone was counted only a few times. Mouse gene names and germline throughout. The read halts 3 residues ahead of the CDR3 end, with the missing end drawn from the germline J gene. Distinct nucleotide sequences in the sample also encode this CDR3. The rearrangement uses TRBV19 and TRBJ1-6; TRBD1 matches at 8 bases. Being an ORF, TRBJ1-6 has a function that is uncertain. The V gene end was trimmed by 5 bases and the J gene end by 7 bases; junction bases not matched to a gene: 8. This CDR3 comprises 15 residues. Germline V gives CDR1 FNHDT, CDR2 SITEND (reference sequence). The CDR3 spells CASSLDRGGNSPLYF. The DNA read from the CDR3 is TGTGCCAGCAGCCTCGACAGGGGTGGAAATTCGCCC.

Notes on this clone: Gene names denote mouse genes. The read terminates 4 residues ahead of where the CDR3 ends, so the germline J gene completes it. Other DNA sequences in this sample translate to the same CDR3. The genes are TRBV17 and TRBJ2-7, with TRBD2 matching 10 bases. CDR3 length: 13 residues. Looked up from germline, CDR1 is MNHDT and CDR2 is YYDKIL. CDR3: CASSRGLGYEQYF. CDR3 DNA, as far as it was read: TGTGCTAGCAGTAGGGGACTGGGGTAT.

This clone appeared a few times. Each gene name is a mouse one. The missing CDR3 end, 4 residues past where the read stops, is filled in from the germline J gene. The V and J genes are TRBV5 and TRBJ2-1; 8 bases line up with TRBD1. Germline-derived CDR1 and CDR2 are LGHNA and YNLKQL (reference sequence). The CDR3 has 14 amino acids. V shed 0 bases and J 6 bases; nucleotides not matched to a gene: 1. The DNA read from the CDR3 is TGTGCCAGCAGCCAAGACAGGGGGCCTGCT. Translated: CASSQDRGPA. The complete CDR3 reads CASSQDRGPAEQFF.

As regards this clone: Gene names are the mouse ones. Read coverage stops 4 residues before the CDR3 terminus; the germline J gene supplies the remainder. The rearrangement uses TRBV13-1 and TRBJ2-1, with 7 bases lining up with TRBD1. J gave up 4 bases and V 0 bases, and 4 bases lay outside the gene matches. The germline V gene has CDR1 NSHNY and CDR2 SYGAGN. There are 15 residues in the CDR3. The CDR3 DNA, read in part, is TGTGCCAGCAGTGATGCAGGGACAGTTTATGCT. Encoded protein: CASSDAGTVYA. The entire CDR3 is CASSDAGTVYAEQFF.

Of note for this clone: Germline and genes here are mouse. The read terminates 4 residues ahead of where the CDR3 ends, so the germline J gene completes it. This chain joins TRBV13-2 and TRBJ2-2; D possibly corresponds to TRBD2 (5 bases). Trimming removed 1 base from V and 2 bases from J, with 9 bases in between. CDR3 length: 15 amino acids. Germline CDR1 is NNHNN and CDR2 is SYGAGS (reference sequence). The DNA read from the CDR3 is TGTGCCAGCGGTGATCGCTGGGTGAACACCGGG. It is translated as CASGDRWVNTG. The full CDR3 sequence reads CASGDRWVNTGQLYF.

This clone was counted a few times. Mouse names are used for the genes. The CDR3 end falls 4 residues outside the read, so it is completed with the germline J gene. The genes are TRBV13-1 and TRBJ2-4; 9 positions match TRBD1. The CDR3 covers 13 residues. Trimming took 6 bases from V and 3 from J; bases not matched to a gene: 2. Germline-derived CDR1 and CDR2 are NSHNY and SYGAGN. CDR3 region: CASKQGAQNTLYF. The CDR3 DNA, read in part, is TGTGCCAGCAAACAGGGGGCCCAAAAC.

Of note for this clone: Each gene name is a mouse one. The CDR3 is cut off 4 residues early in the read; its end comes from the germline J gene. This chain joins TRBV5 and TRBJ2-7; 10 bases fit TRBD2. CDR1 LGHNA and CDR2 YNLKQL come from the germline V gene (reference sequence). This CDR3 has 14 amino acids. The CDR3 loop reads CASSPWGGVHEQYF. Incomplete CDR3 DNA: TGTGCCAGCAGCCCCTGGGGGGGCGTCCAT.

This clone was picked up a small number of times. These gene names are mouse names. Read data end 4 residues before the CDR3 end; the end is taken from the germline J gene. The V and J genes are TRBV13-1 and TRBJ2-1; TRBD1 matches at 9 bases. Looked up from germline, CDR1 is NSHNY and CDR2 is SYGAGN. The CDR3 length is 15 residues. The CDR3 bases that were read are TGTGCCAGCAGTGATGGTAGGACAGGGGTGGCT. Amino acids: CASSDGRTGVA. Given in full, the CDR3 is CASSDGRTGVAEQFF.

This clone has just a few counts. All gene names here are mouse names. The read terminates 4 residues ahead of where the CDR3 ends, so the germline J gene completes it. The V and J genes are TRBV13-3 and TRBJ2-2, with D possibly being TRBD1 (5 bases). CDR3 length: 15 residues. V was pared by 5 bases and J by 0 bases, with 11 bases between. Germline CDR1 and CDR2: NNHDY and SYVADS. The CDR3 bases that were read are TGTGCCAGCAGCGTTGACAGATCAAACACCGGG. Translating it yields CASSVDRSNTG. The entire CDR3 sequence reads CASSVDRSNTGQLYF.

The table lists this clone with a few counts. All gene names here are mouse names. Sequencing ends 4 residues short of the CDR3 end; the germline J gene provides the rest. The chain is built from TRBV1 and TRBJ1-1; the match to TRBD1 covers 7 bases. Germline V gene lookup returns CDR1 NSQYPW and CDR2 LRSPGD (reference sequence). The CDR3 has 14 residues. Trimming removed 5 bases from V and 3 bases from J; junction bases left unmatched: 6. The CDR3 DNA, read in part, is TGCACCTGCAGTCCCGGGACAGTTGACACA. This gives the protein CTCSPGTVDT. The entire CDR3 protein reads CTCSPGTVDTEVFF.

In its sample, this clone was seen a few times. Mouse gene names apply. The CDR3 end lies 4 residues beyond the end of the read and is filled in from the germline J gene. Additional DNA sequences in this sample encode the identical CDR3. The rearrangement links TRBV31 to TRBJ2-5, with D maybe TRBD1 (5 bases). The germline gives CDR1 GKSSPN, CDR2 SITVG. The V end was cut by 0 bases, the J end by 0 bases, with 7 bases between. CDR3 length equals 14 residues. The CDR3 DNA, read in part, is TGTGCCTGGAGTCTAAAGGGGAACCAAGAC. It encodes CAWSLKGNQD. In full, the CDR3 is CAWSLKGNQDTQYF.

This clone came up many times. These gene names are mouse names. The missing CDR3 end, 4 residues past where the read stops, is filled in from the germline J gene. This chain connects TRBV1 to TRBJ2-5; TRBD2 agrees at 8 bases. The CDR3 is made up of 14 amino acids. Germline V lookup: CDR1 NSQYPW, CDR2 LRSPGD (reference sequence). The covered CDR3 bases are TGCACCTGCAGTGCAGTGGGGGGGATAGAC. It specifies CTCSAVGGID. The complete CDR3 reads CTCSAVGGIDTQYF.